This T cell receptor (beta chain) derives from a study of shared clonotypes between healthy human individuals. Here immunoSEQ multiplex PCR was the method, and the copy in TCRdb shows in-frame clones only, minus some. The repertoire holds 2 million to 2.5 million clones, with 80% to 95% as singletons. The CDR3 totals 15 residues. The germline CDR1 and CDR2 sequences are GTSNPN and SVGIG (reference sequence). Germline trimming cut 2 bases from V and 3 bases from J; bases unmatched to any gene: 8. The TCR was taken from a man younger than 35 in good health. Some clones in this sample may be carry-over from other donors' samples. Sequencing used naive CD4+ T cells from PBMCs. Stated subset: CD45RA+ positively selected. This rearrangement joins TRBV30 to TRBJ2-3, with 7 bases lining up with TRBD2. CDR3 protein: CAWSYRGGRTDTQYF. The CDR3 coding sequence is TGTGCCTGGAGTTATCGGGGCGGGAGAACAGATACGCAGTATTTT.